This T cell receptor beta chain came from a study of blood T cell repertoires in COVID-19. Overall study: PBMCs, B-cell-depleted T cells, or T cells were the source of the cDNA or gDNA that made up the material.

CDR1 is LGHNA and CDR2 is YNFKEQ in the germline V gene. There are 11 residues in the CDR3. Trimming stripped 0 bases from V and 8 bases from J, with 4 bases between. Here immunoSEQ multiplex PCR was the method, and the copy in TCRdb shows in-frame clones only, minus some. The sample lists about 150,000 clones; 84% were seen once. This chain links TRBV4-2 with TRBJ1-2, with no clear D. The TCR comes from a human donor in a cohort sampled during active COVID-19. Sample: peripheral blood. The CDR3 sequence is CASSQEGGYTF. The CDR3 nucleotides are TGTGCCAGCAGCCAAGAGGGCGGCTACACCTTC.